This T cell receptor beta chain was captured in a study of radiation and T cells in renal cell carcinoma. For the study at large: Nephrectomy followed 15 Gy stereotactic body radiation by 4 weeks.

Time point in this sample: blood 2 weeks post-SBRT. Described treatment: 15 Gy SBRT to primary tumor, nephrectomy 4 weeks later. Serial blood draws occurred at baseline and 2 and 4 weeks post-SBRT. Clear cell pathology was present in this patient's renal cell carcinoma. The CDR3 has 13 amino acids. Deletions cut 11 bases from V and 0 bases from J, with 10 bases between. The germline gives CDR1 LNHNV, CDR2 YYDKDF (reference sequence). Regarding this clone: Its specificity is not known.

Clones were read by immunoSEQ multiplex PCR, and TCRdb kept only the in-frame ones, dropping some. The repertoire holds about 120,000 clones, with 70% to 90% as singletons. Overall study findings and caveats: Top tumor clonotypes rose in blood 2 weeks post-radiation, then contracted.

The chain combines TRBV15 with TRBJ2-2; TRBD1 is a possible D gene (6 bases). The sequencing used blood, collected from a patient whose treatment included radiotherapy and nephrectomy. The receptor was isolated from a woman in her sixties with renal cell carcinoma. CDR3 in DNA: TGTGCCGCTCGGGACACGAACACCGGGGAGCTGTTTTTT. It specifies CAARDTNTGELFF.